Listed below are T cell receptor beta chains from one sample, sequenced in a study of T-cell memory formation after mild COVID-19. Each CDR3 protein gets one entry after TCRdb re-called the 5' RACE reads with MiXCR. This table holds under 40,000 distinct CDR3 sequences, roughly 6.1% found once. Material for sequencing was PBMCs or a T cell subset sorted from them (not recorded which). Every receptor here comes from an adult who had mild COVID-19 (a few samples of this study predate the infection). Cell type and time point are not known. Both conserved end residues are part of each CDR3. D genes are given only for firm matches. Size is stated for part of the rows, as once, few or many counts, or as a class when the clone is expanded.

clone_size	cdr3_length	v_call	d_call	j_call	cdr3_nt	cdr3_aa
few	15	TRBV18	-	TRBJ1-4	TGTGCCAGCTCACCACGTTCACTCACCGGTGAAAAACTGTTTTTT	CASSPRSLTGEKLFF
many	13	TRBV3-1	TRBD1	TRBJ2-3	TGTGCCAGCCGAAGGGGGCGTACAGATACGCAGTATTTT	CASRRGRTDTQYF
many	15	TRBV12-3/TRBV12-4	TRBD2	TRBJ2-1	TGTGCCAGCAGTTTTAGGACTAGTCGTAACAATGAGCAGTTCTTC	CASSFRTSRNNEQFF
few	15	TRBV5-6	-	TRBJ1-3	TGTGCCAGCAGCTTGCGGGGCGTAAACGGAAACACCATATATTTT	CASSLRGVNGNTIYF
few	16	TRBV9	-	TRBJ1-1	TGTGCCAGCAGCCCCGGCGGAACAGGGATCCGAACTGAAGCTTTCTTT	CASSPGGTGIRTEAFF
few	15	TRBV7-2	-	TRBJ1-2	TGTGCCAGCAGCCCTAGTAGGGGATTAAACTATGGCTACACCTTC	CASSPSRGLNYGYTF
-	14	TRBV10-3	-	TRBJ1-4	TGTGCCATCAGTCCGATGGGGAAGAATGAAAAACTGTTTTTT	CAISPMGKNEKLFF
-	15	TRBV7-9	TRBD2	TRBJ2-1	TGTGCCAGCAGCCCTACTAGCGGGGGTAAGCATGAGCAGTTCTTC	CASSPTSGGKHEQFF
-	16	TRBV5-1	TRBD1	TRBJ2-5	TGCGCCAGCAGCTTGGGGCTGACAGGGGGCGTAGAGACCCAGTACTTC	CASSLGLTGGVETQYF
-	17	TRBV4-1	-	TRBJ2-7	TGCGCCAGCAGCCAATTGCGGACGACAGCCGAACCCTACGAGCAGTACTTC	CASSQLRTTAEPYEQYF
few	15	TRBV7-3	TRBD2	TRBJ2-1	TGTGCCAGCAGATTATCCAGCGGGAGGTACAATGAGCAGTTCTTC	CASRLSSGRYNEQFF
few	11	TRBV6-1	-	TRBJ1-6	TGTGCCAGCAGTGAACGGATAACCCTCCACTTT	CASSERITLHF
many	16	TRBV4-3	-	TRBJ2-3	TGCGCCAGCAGCCATAGCAGGAAGGCGCTCACAGATACGCAGTATTTT	CASSHSRKALTDTQYF
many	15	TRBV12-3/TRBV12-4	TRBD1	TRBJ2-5	TGTGCCAGCAGTCGGGACAGGGGGCGCGGAGAGACCCAGTACTTC	CASSRDRGRGETQYF
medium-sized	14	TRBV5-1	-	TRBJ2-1	TGCGCCAGCAGCACCGAACAGGGCCACAATGAGCAGTTCTTC	CASSTEQGHNEQFF
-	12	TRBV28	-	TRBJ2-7	TGTGCCAGCAGCAAGGGGGACTACGAGCAGTACTTC	CASSKGDYEQYF
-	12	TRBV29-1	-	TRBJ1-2	TGCAGCGTTGAAGATCCGATCCGGGACACCACCTTC	CSVEDPIRDTTF
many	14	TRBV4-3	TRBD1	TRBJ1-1	TGCGCCAGCAGTACCGACAGGGGCGACACTGAAGCTTTCTTT	CASSTDRGDTEAFF
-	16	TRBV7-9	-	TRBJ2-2	TGTGCCAGCAGCTTATGGGGCGGGTCGAACACCGGGGAGCTGTTTTTT	CASSLWGGSNTGELFF
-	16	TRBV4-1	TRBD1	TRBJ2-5	TGCGCCAGCAGCCAAGACTGGGACAGTAGGAGAGAGACCCAGTACTTC	CASSQDWDSRRETQYF
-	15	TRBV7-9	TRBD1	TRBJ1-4	TGTGCCAGCAACCAGGGGGACGCAACTAATGAAAAACTGTTTTTT	CASNQGDATNEKLFF
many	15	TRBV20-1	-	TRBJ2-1	TGCAGTGCTGACTCTTTCGAAGGCTCCTACAATGAGCAGTTCTTC	CSADSFEGSYNEQFF
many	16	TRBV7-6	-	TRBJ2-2	TGTGCCAGCAGCGCGCGTAGTCTTGCCAACACCGGGGAGCTGTTTTTT	CASSARSLANTGELFF
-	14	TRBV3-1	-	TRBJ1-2	TGTGCCAGCAGCTCACAGACAGCGCCCTATGGCTACACCTTC	CASSSQTAPYGYTF
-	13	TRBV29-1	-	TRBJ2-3	TGCAGCGTATCAAGGGGGAACACAGATACGCAGTATTTT	CSVSRGNTDTQYF
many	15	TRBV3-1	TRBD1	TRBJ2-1	TGTGCCAGCAGCCAGGGACAGGGGATCCTCGATGAGCAGTTCTTC	CASSQGQGILDEQFF
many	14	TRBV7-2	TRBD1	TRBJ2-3	TGTGCCAGCAGCTTAGCCACCAGGGGGCATACGCAGTATTTT	CASSLATRGHTQYF
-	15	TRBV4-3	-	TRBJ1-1	TGCGCCAGCAGCCGAGTCCGGGACGGATACACTGAAGCTTTCTTT	CASSRVRDGYTEAFF
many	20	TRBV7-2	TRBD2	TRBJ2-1	TGTGCCAGCAGCTTATCGGGTTGGACTAGCGGGACCCACTCCTACAATGAGCAGTTCTTC	CASSLSGWTSGTHSYNEQFF
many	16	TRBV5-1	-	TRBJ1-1	TGCGCCAGCAAGTTTTCACCTGACAGAACCAACACTGAAGCTTTCTTT	CASKFSPDRTNTEAFF
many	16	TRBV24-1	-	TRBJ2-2	TGTGCCACCAGTGATTTCGTAAAGGGGAACACCGGGGAGCTGTTTTTT	CATSDFVKGNTGELFF
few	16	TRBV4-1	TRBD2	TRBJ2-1	TGCGCCAGCAGCCAAGGGTTGGCGGGGGAGTGGAATGAGCAGTTCTTC	CASSQGLAGEWNEQFF
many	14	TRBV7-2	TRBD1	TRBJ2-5	TGTGCCAGCAGCACTCAGACAGGGACGGAGACCCAGTACTTC	CASSTQTGTETQYF
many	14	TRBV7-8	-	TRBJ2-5	TGTGCCAGCATTAGAACTGGGGGAGGCGAGACCCAGTACTTC	CASIRTGGGETQYF
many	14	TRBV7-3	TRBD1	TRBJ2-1	TGTGCCAGCAGCAGAAGGACAGGCAACAATGAGCAGTTCTTC	CASSRRTGNNEQFF
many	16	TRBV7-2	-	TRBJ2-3	TGTGCCAGCAGCTTAACCTGGACTACCCGCACAGATACGCAGTATTTT	CASSLTWTTRTDTQYF
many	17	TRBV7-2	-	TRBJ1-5	TGTGCCAGCAGCTTAGTAGCGGTAGGGGTGCGCAATCAGCCCCAGCATTTT	CASSLVAVGVRNQPQHF
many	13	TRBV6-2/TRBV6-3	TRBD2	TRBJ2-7	TGTGCCAGCAGTTCTACGGGAGGAGGGGAGCAGTACTTC	CASSSTGGGEQYF
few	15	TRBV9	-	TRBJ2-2	TGTGCCAGCAGCGTAGAGGTGGGGCGGACCGGGGAGCTGTTTTTT	CASSVEVGRTGELFF
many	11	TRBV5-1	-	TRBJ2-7	TGCGCCAGCAGCCTCGAGGGAGAGCAGTACTTC	CASSLEGEQYF
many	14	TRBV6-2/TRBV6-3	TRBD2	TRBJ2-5	TGTGCCAGCAGCCCAGCGGGAGGTGGAGAGACCCAGTACTTC	CASSPAGGGETQYF
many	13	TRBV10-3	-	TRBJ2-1	TGTGCCATCGGTCAAGGGGCCAGGGATGAGCAGTTCTTC	CAIGQGARDEQFF
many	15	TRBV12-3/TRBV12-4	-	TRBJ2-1	TGTGCCAGCAGTAGCCGGGACCCCGCCTACAATGAGCAGTTCTTC	CASSSRDPAYNEQFF
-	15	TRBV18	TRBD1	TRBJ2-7	TGTGCCAGCTCACACGGACAGGGGACTACATACGAGCAGTACTTC	CASSHGQGTTYEQYF
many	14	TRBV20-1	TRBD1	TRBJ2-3	TGCAGTGCGGGGGACAGGGGGGGCACAGATACGCAGTATTTT	CSAGDRGGTDTQYF
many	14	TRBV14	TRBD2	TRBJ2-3	TGTGCCAGCAGCCAAGCGGGAGGGCCCCTTACGCAGTATTTT	CASSQAGGPLTQYF
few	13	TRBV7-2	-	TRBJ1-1	TGTGCCAGCAGCTCTTTCCGTAACACTGAAGCTTTCTTT	CASSSFRNTEAFF
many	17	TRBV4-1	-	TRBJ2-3	TGCGCCAGCAGCCAAGTTGGCAGGTCAACTAGCACAGATACGCAGTATTTT	CASSQVGRSTSTDTQYF
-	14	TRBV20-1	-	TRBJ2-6	TGCAGTGCTAGAGATCCCCGCGGGGCCAACGTCATGACTTTC	CSARDPRGANVMTF
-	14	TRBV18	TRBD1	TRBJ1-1	TGTGCCAGCTCACCACAGGGGGCCGGGACTGAAGCTTTCTTT	CASSPQGAGTEAFF
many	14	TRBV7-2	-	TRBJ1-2	TGTGCCAGCAGCCCCACCCAAATTGCCCATGGCTACACCTTC	CASSPTQIAHGYTF